The TCR beta chain described here comes from a study of blood T cell repertoires in COVID-19. In the study's own analysis: Quantification of nucleated cells was approximated via reference gene primer amplification. TCRdb's copy holds only in-frame clones and misses some; the assay was immunoSEQ multiplex PCR. V and J calls and clone size are as listed in that table; D and trimming were resolved from the DNA. The sample has more than 120,000 clones, around 83% seen once. Germline V gene data show CDR1 as SGDLS and CDR2 as YYNGEE. The V end was cut by 3 bases, the J end by 7 bases, with 14 bases between. This CDR3 comprises 15 residues.

The sample comprised peripheral blood. The chain recombines TRBV9 with TRBJ1-6; possibly TRBD1 for D (6 bases). The receptor was derived from a human donor with acute or convalescent COVID-19. The donor label of this sample is uncertain. The CDR3 DNA reads TGTGCCAGCAGCGCCGTCGGGACACAGAATTCACCCCTCCACTTT. Translation gives CASSAVGTQNSPLHF.